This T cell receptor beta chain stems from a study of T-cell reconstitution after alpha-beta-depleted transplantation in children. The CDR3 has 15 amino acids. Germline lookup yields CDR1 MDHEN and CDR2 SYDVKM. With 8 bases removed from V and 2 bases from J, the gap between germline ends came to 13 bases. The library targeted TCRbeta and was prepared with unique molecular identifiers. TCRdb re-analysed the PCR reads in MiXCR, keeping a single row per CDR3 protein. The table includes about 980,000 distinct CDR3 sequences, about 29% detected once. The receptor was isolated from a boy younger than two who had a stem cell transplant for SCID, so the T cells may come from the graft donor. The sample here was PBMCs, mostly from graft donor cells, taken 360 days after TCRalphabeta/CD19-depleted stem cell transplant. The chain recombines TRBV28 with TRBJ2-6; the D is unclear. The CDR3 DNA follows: TGTGCCAGCTATTCCTCGGAGACTGGGGCCAACGTCCTGACTTTC. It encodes CASYSSETGANVLTF.